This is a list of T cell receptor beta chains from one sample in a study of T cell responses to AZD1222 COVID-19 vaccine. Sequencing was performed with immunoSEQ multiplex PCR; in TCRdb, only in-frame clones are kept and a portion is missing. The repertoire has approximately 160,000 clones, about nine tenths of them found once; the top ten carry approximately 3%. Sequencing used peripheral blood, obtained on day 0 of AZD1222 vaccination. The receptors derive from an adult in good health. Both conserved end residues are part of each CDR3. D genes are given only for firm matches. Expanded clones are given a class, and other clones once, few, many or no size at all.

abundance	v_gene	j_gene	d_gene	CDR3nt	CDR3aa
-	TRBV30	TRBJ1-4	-	TGTGCCTGGTCCGGAGGGGGGTTGACTAATGAAAAACTGTTTTTT	CAWSGGGLTNEKLFF
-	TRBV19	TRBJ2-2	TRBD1	TGTGCCAGTAGCACACCAACGACAGGGTCGAACACCGGGGAGCTGTTTTTT	CASSTPTTGSNTGELFF
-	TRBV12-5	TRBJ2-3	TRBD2	TGTGCTAGTGGTTTAGCGCGAGCGGGGGGCCGCACAGATACGCAGTATTTT	CASGLARAGGRTDTQYF
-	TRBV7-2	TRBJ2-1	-	TGTGCCAGCAGCTCGTCGATTAGCTCCTACAATGAGCAGTTCTTC	CASSSSISSYNEQFF
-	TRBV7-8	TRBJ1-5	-	TGTGCCAGCAGCTTCTCCCCATTCCCCGGGACGGCAAAGGGTCAGCCCCAGCATTTT	CASSFSPFPGTAKGQPQHF
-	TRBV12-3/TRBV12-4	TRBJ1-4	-	TGTGCCAGCAGAGGGGTTTCTGGAAAACTGTTTTTT	CASRGVSGKLFF
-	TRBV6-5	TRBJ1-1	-	TGTGCCAGCAGTTACTCCGCGGTGAACACTGAAGCTTTCTTT	CASSYSAVNTEAFF
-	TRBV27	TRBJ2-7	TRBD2	TGTGCCAGCAGTCCGCCGCTAGCGGGGCGAGACTACGAGCAGTACTTC	CASSPPLAGRDYEQYF
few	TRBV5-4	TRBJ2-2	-	TGTGCCAGCAGCCGGACAACCGGGGAGCTGTTTTTT	CASSRTTGELFF
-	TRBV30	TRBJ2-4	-	TGTGCCTGGGCCCGATCGGGATTCGGGTCGGACATTCAGTACTTC	CAWARSGFGSDIQYF
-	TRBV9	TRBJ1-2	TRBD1	TGTGCCAGCAGCACGTACCCCGGGACAGGGGGGTCCGGCTACACCTTC	CASSTYPGTGGSGYTF
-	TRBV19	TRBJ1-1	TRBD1	TGTGCCAGTAGCGCGGGGACAGCAAACACTGAAGCTTTCTTT	CASSAGTANTEAFF
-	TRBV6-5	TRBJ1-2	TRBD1	TGTGCCAGCAGTTTCCGGGACAGGGATGGCTACACCTTC	CASSFRDRDGYTF
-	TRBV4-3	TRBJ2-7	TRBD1	TGCGCCAGCAGCCAAGATTTCACAGGGGGCGCGTACTACGAGCAGTACTTC	CASSQDFTGGAYYEQYF
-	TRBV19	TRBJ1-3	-	TGTGCCAGTAACTACCGTGGAAACACCATATATTTT	CASNYRGNTIYF
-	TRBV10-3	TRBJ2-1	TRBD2	TGTGCCATCACCACTAGCGGGGGTTACAATGAGCAGTTCTTC	CAITTSGGYNEQFF
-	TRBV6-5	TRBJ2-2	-	TGTGCCAGCAGTTACGGGGGGCCCGGGGAGCTGTTTTTT	CASSYGGPGELFF
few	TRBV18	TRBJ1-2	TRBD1	TGTGCCAGCTCACCATTGCGGGAATCAGGGGGAGGCTACACCTTC	CASSPLRESGGGYTF
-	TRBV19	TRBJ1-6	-	TGTGCCAGTAGTAGCGGCGAAAATAATTCACCCCTCCACTTT	CASSSGENNSPLHF
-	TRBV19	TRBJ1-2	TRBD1	TGTGCCAGTAGTATCGGGTCCAGGGGGATCTATGGCTACACCTTC	CASSIGSRGIYGYTF
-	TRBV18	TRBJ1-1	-	TGTGCCAGCTCACCACTTGGCAGACTGAACACTGAAGCTTTCTTT	CASSPLGRLNTEAFF
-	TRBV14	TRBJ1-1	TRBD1	TGTGCCAGCAGCCAAGATTGGACAGGCCGTGAAGCTTTCTTT	CASSQDWTGREAFF
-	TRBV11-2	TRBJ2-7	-	TGTGCCAGCAGCCTAGAATCGTCGAGCGAGCAGTACTTC	CASSLESSSEQYF